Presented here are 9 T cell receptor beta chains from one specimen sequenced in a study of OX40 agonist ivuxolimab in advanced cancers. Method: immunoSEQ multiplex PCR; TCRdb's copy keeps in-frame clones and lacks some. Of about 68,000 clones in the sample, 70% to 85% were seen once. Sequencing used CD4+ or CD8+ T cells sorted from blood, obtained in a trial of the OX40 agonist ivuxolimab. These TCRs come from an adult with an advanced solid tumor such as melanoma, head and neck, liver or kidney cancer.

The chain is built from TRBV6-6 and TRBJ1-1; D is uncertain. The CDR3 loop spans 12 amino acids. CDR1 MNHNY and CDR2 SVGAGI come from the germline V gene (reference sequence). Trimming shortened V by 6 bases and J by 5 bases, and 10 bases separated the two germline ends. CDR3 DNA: TGTGCCAGCAGACCCGCCGAGACTGAAGCTTTCTTT. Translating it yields CASRPAETEAFF.

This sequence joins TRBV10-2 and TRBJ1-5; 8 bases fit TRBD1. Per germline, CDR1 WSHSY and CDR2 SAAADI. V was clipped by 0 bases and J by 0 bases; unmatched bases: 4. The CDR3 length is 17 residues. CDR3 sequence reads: CASSESGDRSSNQPQHF. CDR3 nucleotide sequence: TGCGCCAGCAGTGAGTCGGGGGACAGGAGTAGCAATCAGCCCCAGCATTTT.

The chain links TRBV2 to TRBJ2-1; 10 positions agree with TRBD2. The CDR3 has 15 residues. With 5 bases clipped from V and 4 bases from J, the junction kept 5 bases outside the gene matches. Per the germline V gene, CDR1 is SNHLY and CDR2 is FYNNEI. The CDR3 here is CASSRTSGQYNEQFF. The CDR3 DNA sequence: TGTGCCAGCAGTCGGACTAGCGGACAGTACAATGAGCAGTTCTTC.

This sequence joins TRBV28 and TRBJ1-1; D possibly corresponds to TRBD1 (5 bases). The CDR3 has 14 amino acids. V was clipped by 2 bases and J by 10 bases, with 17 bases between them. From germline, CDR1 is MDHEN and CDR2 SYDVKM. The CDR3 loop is CASSLGGRGAGAFF. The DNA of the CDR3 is TGTGCCAGCAGTTTAGGTGGGAGGGGCGCGGGAGCTTTCTTT.

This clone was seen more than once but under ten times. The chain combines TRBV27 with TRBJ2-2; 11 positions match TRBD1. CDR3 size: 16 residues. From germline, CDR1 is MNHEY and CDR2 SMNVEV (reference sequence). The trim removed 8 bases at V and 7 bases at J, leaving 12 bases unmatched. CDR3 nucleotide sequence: TGTGCCAGCTCCGGGGGGTTTGGGACAGGGGGCGGGGAGCTGTTTTTT. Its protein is CASSGGFGTGGGELFF.

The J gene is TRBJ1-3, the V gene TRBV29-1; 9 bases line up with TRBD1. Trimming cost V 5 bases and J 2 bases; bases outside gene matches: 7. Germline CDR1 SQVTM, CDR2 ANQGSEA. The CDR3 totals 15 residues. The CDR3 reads CSVLPGQGPGNTIYF. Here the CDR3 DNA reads TGCAGCGTTCTTCCGGGACAGGGCCCTGGAAACACCATATATTTT. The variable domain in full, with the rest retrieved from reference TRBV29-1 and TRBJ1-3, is SAVISQKPSRDICQRGTSLTIQCQVDSQVTMMFWYRQQPGQSLTLIATANQGSEATYESGFVIDKFPISRPNLTFSTLTVSNMSPEDSSIYLCSVLPGQGPGNTIYFGEGSWLTVV.

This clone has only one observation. The CDR3 loop reads CASSPPRGYGYTF. For the CDR3, the DNA is TGTGCCAGCAGCCCACCGAGGGGTTACGGCTACACCTTC. The chain combines TRBV5-5 with TRBJ1-2, with D perhaps TRBD1 (5 bases). From germline, CDR1 is SGHKS and CDR2 YYEKEE (reference sequence). The V end was cut by 4 bases, the J end by 8 bases, with 15 bases between. CDR3 length: 13 residues. The full variable domain, with the rest looked up from reference TRBV5-5 and TRBJ1-2, is DAGVTQSPTHLIKTRGQQVTLRCSPISGHKSVSWYQQVLGQGPQFIFQYYEKEERGRGNFPDRFSARQFPNYSSELNVNALLLGDSALYLCASSPPRGYGYTFGSGTRLTVV.

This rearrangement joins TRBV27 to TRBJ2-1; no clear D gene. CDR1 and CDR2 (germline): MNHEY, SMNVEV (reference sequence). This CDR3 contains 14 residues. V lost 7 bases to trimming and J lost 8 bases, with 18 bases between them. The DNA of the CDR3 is TGTGCCAGCACCGAACTGGGTGATGTCCATGAGCAGTTCTTC. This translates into CASTELGDVHEQFF.

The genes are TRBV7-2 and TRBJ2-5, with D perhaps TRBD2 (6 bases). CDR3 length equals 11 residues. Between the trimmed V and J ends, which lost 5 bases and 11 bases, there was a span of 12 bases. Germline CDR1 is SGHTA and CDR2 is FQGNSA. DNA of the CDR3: TGTGCCAGCAGCCGGGCTAGCGATCAGTACTTC. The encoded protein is CASSRASDQYF.